The clone carrying this TCR beta chain was counted at least ten times. Its target is unknown. A patient was excluded if there was uncontrolled infection, other autoimmune disease, pregnancy or lactation. Diagnoses rested on clinical symptoms, serum thyroxine and TRAb, thyroid ultrasound and orbital computed tomography. These data come from a study of T cells in Graves' hyperthyroidism and ophthalmopathy. Study results and limitations: Most thyroid clonotypes with frequency above 0.001 were detected in blood. Separating ophthalmopathy from stable hyperthyroidism was achieved by a 13 V-J model.

Deletions cut 3 bases from V and 1 base from J, with 9 bases between. The CDR3 covers 14 residues. Germline lookup yields CDR1 SEHNR and CDR2 FQNEAQ (reference sequence). The TCR beta CDR3 regions underwent amplification using RNA transcripts as the source. First-round RT-PCR of the TCR CDR3 relied on the HTBI primer set. TCRdb re-derived calls from the multiplex PCR reads in MiXCR, one entry per CDR3 protein. This table holds roughly 500,000 distinct CDR3 sequences, 40% to 55% found once. The chain carries TRBV7-9 and TRBJ1-1; D gene ambiguous. Sequencing input: peripheral blood or thyroid tissue (not recorded which). The receptor comes from an adult woman with Graves' disease, either hyperthyroidism or ophthalmopathy (not recorded which). The DNA for the CDR3 is TGTGCCAGCAGCTTTCCAATAAGGAACACTGAAGCTTTCTTT. It specifies CASSFPIRNTEAFF.